A selection of T cell receptor beta chains follows, all from one sample in a study of blood T cells in healthy people across ages. MiXCR was run by TCRdb on the 5' RACE reads, yielding one entry per CDR3 protein. Among about 780,000 distinct CDR3 sequences, roughly 46% were seen once, and the ten largest hold less than 20%. Material: blood. These receptor sequences come from a man older than 75 in good health. The CDR3 runs from the conserved cysteine through the conserved F or W. D genes are given only for firm matches. For some rows the clone size is stated as once, few or many, or as a class when expanded; others skip it.

CDR3 protein: CSANTRRDYGYTF
CDR3 DNA: TGCAGTGCCAATACAAGGCGAGATTATGGCTACACCTTC
V gene: TRBV20-1
D gene: .
CDR3 length: 13
clone size: many
J gene: TRBJ1-2

CDR3 protein: CASDFQARSYEQYF
CDR3 DNA: TGTGCCAGCGACTTCCAGGCACGCAGCTACGAGCAGTACTTC
V gene: TRBV5-6
D gene: .
CDR3 length: 14
clone size: many
J gene: TRBJ2-7

CDR3 protein: CAISAITTSSYEQYF
CDR3 DNA: TGTGCCATCAGTGCCATTACTACGAGCTCCTACGAGCAGTACTTC
V gene: TRBV10-3
D gene: .
CDR3 length: 15
clone size: few
J gene: TRBJ2-7

CDR3 protein: CASRLTGTGGQTDTQYF
CDR3 DNA: TGTGCCAGCAGATTAACCGGGACAGGGGGCCAGACAGATACGCAGTATTTT
V gene: TRBV11-2
D gene: TRBD1
CDR3 length: 17
clone size: .
J gene: TRBJ2-3

CDR3 protein: CASSSAGLFSGTQYF
CDR3 DNA: TGCGCCAGCAGCTCCGCCGGACTATTTTCGGGGACCCAGTACTTC
V gene: TRBV5-1
D gene: .
CDR3 length: 15
clone size: .
J gene: TRBJ2-5

CDR3 protein: CASSKVGKGINSPLHF
CDR3 DNA: .
V gene: TRBV21-1
D gene: .
CDR3 length: 16
clone size: .
J gene: TRBJ1-6

CDR3 protein: CASSLGQEDTQYF
CDR3 DNA: TGTGCCAGCAGCTTAGGACAGGAGGATACGCAGTATTTT
V gene: TRBV7-2
D gene: .
CDR3 length: 13
clone size: .
J gene: TRBJ2-3

CDR3 protein: CSARWGYNEQFF
CDR3 DNA: TGCAGTGCTAGGTGGGGGTACAATGAGCAGTTCTTC
V gene: TRBV20-1
D gene: .
CDR3 length: 12
clone size: few
J gene: TRBJ2-1

CDR3 protein: CASSLEGQGVETQYF
CDR3 DNA: TGCGCCAGCAGCTTGGAGGGACAGGGAGTAGAGACCCAGTACTTC
V gene: TRBV5-1
D gene: TRBD1
CDR3 length: 15
clone size: many
J gene: TRBJ2-5

CDR3 protein: CATSREREPGGGQFF
CDR3 DNA: TGTGCCACCAGCAGAGAGCGAGAGCCTGGTGGGGGACAGTTCTTC
V gene: TRBV15
D gene: .
CDR3 length: 15
clone size: .
J gene: TRBJ2-1

CDR3 protein: CSARYPRSGTDGYTF
CDR3 DNA: TGCAGTGCTAGATACCCCCGCAGTGGCACCGATGGCTACACCTTC
V gene: TRBV20-1
D gene: .
CDR3 length: 15
clone size: few
J gene: TRBJ1-2

CDR3 protein: CASSSRTSSYEQFF
CDR3 DNA: TGTGCCAGCAGTTCGAGGACTAGCTCGTATGAGCAGTTCTTC
V gene: TRBV27
D gene: TRBD2
CDR3 length: 14
clone size: once
J gene: TRBJ2-1

CDR3 protein: CASSRGLAGSGNEQFF
CDR3 DNA: TGTGCCAGCTCAAGGGGACTAGCGGGTTCGGGCAATGAGCAGTTCTTC
V gene: TRBV18
D gene: TRBD2
CDR3 length: 16
clone size: .
J gene: TRBJ2-1

CDR3 protein: CSAGGATNEKLFF
CDR3 DNA: TGCAGCGCTGGTGGGGCAACTAATGAAAAACTGTTTTTT
V gene: TRBV29-1
D gene: .
CDR3 length: 13
clone size: once
J gene: TRBJ1-4

CDR3 protein: CASSQGGLADQETQYF
CDR3 DNA: TGTGCCAGCAGCCAAGGGGGGCTAGCGGACCAAGAGACCCAGTACTTC
V gene: TRBV4-2
D gene: .
CDR3 length: 16
clone size: .
J gene: TRBJ2-5

CDR3 protein: CATSSGTRYNEQFF
CDR3 DNA: TGTGCCACCAGCAGCGGGACTAGATACAATGAGCAGTTCTTC
V gene: TRBV15
D gene: TRBD2
CDR3 length: 14
clone size: many
J gene: TRBJ2-1

CDR3 protein: CASSLGAGFYEQYF
CDR3 DNA: TGTGCCAGCAGTTTGGGAGCAGGTTTCTACGAGCAGTACTTC
V gene: TRBV28
D gene: .
CDR3 length: 14
clone size: .
J gene: TRBJ2-7

CDR3 protein: CASSQDALNSWEKLFF
CDR3 DNA: TGCGCCAGCAGCCAAGATGCCCTGAACAGTTGGGAAAAACTGTTTTTT
V gene: TRBV4-3
D gene: .
CDR3 length: 16
clone size: .
J gene: TRBJ1-4

CDR3 protein: CASRSGAVWYTF
CDR3 DNA: TGTGCCAGCAGGTCAGGGGCTGTGTGGTACACCTTC
V gene: TRBV28
D gene: .
CDR3 length: 12
clone size: .
J gene: TRBJ1-2

CDR3 protein: CASSLAVSSYEQYF
CDR3 DNA: TGTGCCAGCAGCTTGGCAGTTAGCTCCTACGAGCAGTACTTC
V gene: TRBV7-9
D gene: .
CDR3 length: 14
clone size: many
J gene: TRBJ2-7

CDR3 protein: CASNKGQGADEQFF
CDR3 DNA: TGTGCCAGCAACAAAGGACAGGGGGCAGATGAGCAGTTCTTC
V gene: TRBV28
D gene: TRBD1
CDR3 length: 14
clone size: once
J gene: TRBJ2-1

CDR3 protein: CASSLTSGGDTQYF
CDR3 DNA: TGTGCCAGCAGTCTGACTAGCGGGGGCGATACGCAGTATTTT
V gene: TRBV12-3/TRBV12-4
D gene: TRBD2
CDR3 length: 14
clone size: many
J gene: TRBJ2-3

CDR3 protein: CASSEWAGSYEQYF
CDR3 DNA: TGTGCCAGCAGTGAATGGGCGGGCTCCTACGAGCAGTACTTC
V gene: TRBV25-1
D gene: .
CDR3 length: 14
clone size: few
J gene: TRBJ2-7

CDR3 protein: CAWSVSPREQYF
CDR3 DNA: TGTGCCTGGAGTGTTTCCCCGCGCGAGCAGTACTTC
V gene: TRBV30
D gene: .
CDR3 length: 12
clone size: .
J gene: TRBJ2-7

CDR3 protein: CGLAGEGADTQYF
CDR3 DNA: TGTGGGCTAGCGGGAGAGGGGGCAGATACGCAGTATTTT
V gene: TRBV24-1
D gene: TRBD2
CDR3 length: 13
clone size: .
J gene: TRBJ2-3

CDR3 protein: CASSESPNLTDTQYF
CDR3 DNA: TGTGCCAGCAGTGAAAGCCCCAACCTGACAGATACGCAGTATTTT
V gene: TRBV2
D gene: .
CDR3 length: 15
clone size: many
J gene: TRBJ2-3

CDR3 protein: CASSDGQTYNEQFF
CDR3 DNA: TGTGCCAGCAGCGACGGACAAACCTACAATGAGCAGTTCTTC
V gene: TRBV21-1
D gene: .
CDR3 length: 14
clone size: .
J gene: TRBJ2-1

CDR3 protein: CSVETVYEQYF
CDR3 DNA: TGCAGCGTTGAGACAGTCTACGAGCAGTACTTC
V gene: TRBV29-1
D gene: .
CDR3 length: 11
clone size: .
J gene: TRBJ2-7

CDR3 protein: CASSPYTGRQGLNTQYF
CDR3 DNA: TGTGCCAGCTCACCTTACACGGGAAGACAGGGACTAAATACGCAGTATTTT
V gene: TRBV18
D gene: .
CDR3 length: 17
clone size: .
J gene: TRBJ2-3

CDR3 protein: CSVDRTGVNTEAFF
CDR3 DNA: TGCAGCGTTGACCGAACAGGGGTTAACACTGAAGCTTTCTTT
V gene: TRBV29-1
D gene: TRBD1
CDR3 length: 14
clone size: .
J gene: TRBJ1-1

CDR3 protein: CASSTTDLETQYF
CDR3 DNA: TGTGCCAGCAGCACCACGGACTTAGAGACCCAGTACTTC
V gene: TRBV7-9
D gene: .
CDR3 length: 13
clone size: .
J gene: TRBJ2-5

CDR3 protein: CASSSTGGAYNSPLHF
CDR3 DNA: TGTGCCAGCAGCTCTACAGGGGGGGCCTATAATTCACCCCTCCACTTT
V gene: TRBV7-3
D gene: TRBD1
CDR3 length: 16
clone size: .
J gene: TRBJ1-6

CDR3 protein: CASSPGGARNYEQYF
CDR3 DNA: TGTGCCAGCAGCCCGGGAGGGGCGAGAAACTACGAGCAGTACTTC
V gene: TRBV11-1
D gene: TRBD2
CDR3 length: 15
clone size: few
J gene: TRBJ2-7

CDR3 protein: CASSYAGSGQETQYF
CDR3 DNA: TGTGCCAGCAGTTACGCCGGGTCTGGGCAAGAGACCCAGTACTTC
V gene: TRBV6-6
D gene: .
CDR3 length: 15
clone size: few
J gene: TRBJ2-5

CDR3 protein: CSGETSGYEQYF
CDR3 DNA: TGCAGTGGCGAGACTAGCGGGTACGAGCAGTACTTC
V gene: TRBV20-1
D gene: TRBD2
CDR3 length: 12
clone size: many
J gene: TRBJ2-7

CDR3 protein: CASGGEGVNEKLFF
CDR3 DNA: TGTGCCAGCGGGGGTGAAGGGGTAAATGAAAAACTGTTTTTT
V gene: TRBV9
D gene: .
CDR3 length: 14
clone size: .
J gene: TRBJ1-4

CDR3 protein: CSVAGQGSDTQYF
CDR3 DNA: TGCAGCGTTGCTGGCCAGGGCTCAGATACGCAGTATTTT
V gene: TRBV29-1
D gene: .
CDR3 length: 13
clone size: .
J gene: TRBJ2-3

CDR3 protein: CAGSYSSRIQPQHF
CDR3 DNA: TGTGCCGGCAGTTACTCGAGTCGGATTCAGCCCCAGCATTTT
V gene: TRBV6-2/TRBV6-3
D gene: .
CDR3 length: 14
clone size: .
J gene: TRBJ1-5